This T cell receptor beta chain emerged from a study of blood T cell repertoires in COVID-19. Study summary: Italy, Spain and the United States were the sources of the convalescent and acute COVID-19 samples. Sources were T cells, B-cell-depleted T cells, or PBMCs; the material itself was cDNA or gDNA.

The method was immunoSEQ multiplex PCR; TCRdb's version includes in-frame clones alone and lacks a portion of them. Altogether around 330,000 clones are present, around 85% being singletons, with the ten largest covering 1.9%. The CDR3 covers 13 residues. Trimming stripped 4 bases from V and 2 bases from J, with 8 bases between. Germline V gene lookup returns CDR1 LNHDA and CDR2 SQIVND (reference sequence). All exposed participants met a person with COVID-19 within 2 weeks before entering the study. Sequencing input: PBMCs or T cells enriched from blood (not recorded which). This rearrangement joins TRBV19 to TRBJ1-2; no clear D gene. The receptor's source is a woman aged 25-40 years who had been exposed to COVID-19. In DNA form, the CDR3 reads TGTGCCAGTAGTAAAACAGAGAACTATGGCTACACCTTC. This sequence encodes CASSKTENYGYTF.